This is a list of T cell receptor beta chains from one sample in a study of long-term antiretroviral therapy in people with HIV. Using immunoSEQ multiplex PCR, the repertoire was profiled, and TCRdb retains in-frame clones only, with some absent. The table has tens of thousands of clones, 85% seen once. This material consisted of unsorted PBMCs, taken approximately 3.3 years after starting antiretroviral therapy. These receptors were obtained from a man between 18 and 35 years old with HIV. The conserved cysteine and the conserved F or W are not part of the CDR3 here. Clone size is stated in some rows and not others, as once, few, many or a class when expanded.

clone_size,j_call,v_call,cdr3_aa
few,TRBJ1-1,TRBV4-1,ASSQGDRYTEAF
NA,TRBJ2-7,TRBV6-5,ASSYGRGRYEQY
NA,TRBJ2-1,TRBV5-1,ASSLYGTANNEQF
NA,TRBJ1-1,TRBV6-4,ASSEGTEAF
once,TRBJ2-7,TRBV5-8,ASSLLTSASYEQY
NA,TRBJ2-7,TRBV9,ASSARTSDYEQY
NA,TRBJ2-5,TRBV9,ASSVRQTSWETQY
NA,TRBJ2-1,TRBV15,ATSRVEGAHNEQF
NA,TRBJ2-3,TRBV27,ASSSRGWTDTQY
few,TRBJ1-1,TRBV15,ATSSALLKGEAF